The next 20 T cell receptor beta chains were all read from a single sample in a study of long-term antiretroviral therapy in people with HIV (dated by TCRdb to 2021 to 2024). The immunoSEQ hsTCRB v3.0 assay was used at survey level resolution for TRB variable region sequencing. TCRdb re-hosts the immuneACCESS table, in-frame sequences only. Its copies lack some clones; in the studies checked, an unresolved V gene accounts for under half of them, and the cause for the rest is not known. This sample has 35,000 to 45,000 clones in its table, and approximately 85% of those were observed once. More than 9% of the sample is held by the ten biggest clonotypes. The starting material was unsorted PBMCs, obtained 2.2 years after starting antiretroviral therapy. The receptors stem from a man aged 18-30 years with HIV.

The V and J genes are TRBV5-6 and TRBJ2-1; D gene unclear. V was trimmed by 0 bases and J by 6 bases, leaving 13 bases between them. CDR3 length equals 15 residues. Germline CDR1 and CDR2: SGHDT and YYEEEE. CDR3 sequence (DNA): TGTGCCAGCAGCTTGGGGATCGCGAACCCCAATGAGCAGTTCTTC. It encodes CASSLGIANPNEQFF. The variable domain in full, completed from reference TRBV5-6 and TRBJ2-1, reads DAGVTQSPTHLIKTRGQQVTLRCSPKSGHDTVSWYQQALGQGPQFIFQYYEEEERQRGNFPDRFSGHQFPNYSSELNVNALLLGDSALYLCASSLGIANPNEQFFGPGTRLTVL.

The chain has TRBV7-3 and TRBJ2-2, with D possibly matching TRBD1 (7 bases). V lost 2 bases, J lost 0 bases, and 16 bases lay in between. The germline V gene encodes CDR1 SGHTA and CDR2 FQGTGA. The CDR3 covers 18 residues. DNA for the CDR3: TGTGCCAGCAGCTTAGGGGGGACAGTCCCCGCGAACACCGGGGAGCTGTTTTTT. Encoded protein: CASSLGGTVPANTGELFF.

In this sample, this clone is medium-sized. This sequence joins TRBV28 and TRBJ2-7, with D unresolved. Between the trimmed V and J ends, which lost 3 bases and 9 bases, there was a span of 12 bases. The CDR3 runs to 12 residues. Germline CDR1 and CDR2: MDHEN and SYDVKM. This chain's CDR3 is CASSFGPDLQYF. The DNA of the CDR3 is TGTGCCAGCAGTTTCGGTCCTGATCTGCAGTACTTC. The variable domain in full, completed from reference TRBV28 and TRBJ2-7, reads DVKVTQSSRYLVKRTGEKVFLECVQDMDHENMFWYRQDPGLGLRLIYFSYDVKMKEKGDIPEGYSVSREKKERFSLILESASTNQTSMYLCASSFGPDLQYFGPGTRLTVT.

The chain carries TRBV4-3 and TRBJ1-3; possibly TRBD1 for D (6 bases). V lost 3 bases and J lost 2, with 17 bases in between. This CDR3 is 17 amino acids long. Germline CDR1 LGHNA, CDR2 YSLEER. Here the CDR3 reads CASSQGTGRGPGNTIYF. The CDR3 DNA reads as TGCGCCAGCAGCCAGGGTACTGGCAGGGGACCTGGAAACACCATATATTTT.

This rearrangement joins TRBV19 to TRBJ2-1, with TRBD1 matching over 12 bases. Unmatched junction bases numbered 33, after V lost 8 bases and J lost 7 bases. Germline assignment: CDR1 LNHDA and CDR2 SQIVND (reference sequence). This CDR3 spans 23 amino acids. Here the CDR3 DNA reads TGTGCCAGTCGACCAACCGGGACAGGGGGCCGGCGATTTAGCGGATTCCGGGGGAATGAGCAGTTCTTC. Residues: CASRPTGTGGRRFSGFRGNEQFF. Looking up the rest from reference TRBV19 and TRBJ2-1 gives the full variable domain: DGGITQSPKYLFRKEGQNVTLSCEQNLNHDAMYWYRQDPGQGLRLIYYSQIVNDFQKGDIAEGYSVSREKKESFPLTVTSAQKNPTAFYLCASRPTGTGGRRFSGFRGNEQFFGPGTRLTVL.

The chain uses TRBV6-1 and TRBJ1-1; 11 positions agree with TRBD1. Germline CDR1 and CDR2: MNHNS and SASEGT. The CDR3 extends over 14 amino acids. V shed 6 bases and J 4 bases; nucleotides not matched to a gene: 4. CDR3 region: CASRPGTGGTEAFF. CDR3 nucleotide sequence: TGTGCCAGCAGACCCGGGACAGGGGGCACTGAAGCTTTCTTT.

The gene calls are TRBV7-6 and TRBJ2-3; D remains ambiguous. Germline V gives CDR1 SGHVS, CDR2 FNYEAQ. The CDR3 runs 14 residues. The germline V and J ends were trimmed by 1 base and 1 base, with 6 bases remaining between them. DNA for the CDR3: TGTGCCAGCAGCTTAGATGCAGGCACAGATACGCAGTATTTT. Protein: CASSLDAGTDTQYF.

The chain combines TRBV30 with TRBJ1-2, with 9 bases lining up with TRBD1. V lost 8 bases to trimming and J lost 7 bases; unmatched junction nucleotides: 23. Per the germline V gene, CDR1 is GTSNPN and CDR2 is SVGIG (reference sequence). CDR3 length: 17 residues. This CDR3 reads CAINLHRRDRDGGGYTF. The CDR3 DNA reads as TGTGCCATCAATCTTCACCGAAGGGACAGGGACGGGGGTGGCTACACCTTC.

The chain carries TRBV6-1 and TRBJ2-3; 15 nucleotides match TRBD2. The CDR3 extends over 17 amino acids. CDR1 is MNHNS and CDR2 is SASEGT in the germline V gene. J was trimmed by 4 bases and V by 4 bases; bases with no gene match: 6. This CDR3 is CASSGTSGGVLADTQYF. The CDR3 DNA is TGTGCCAGCAGTGGGACTAGCGGGGGGGTCTTAGCAGATACGCAGTATTTT.

CDR3 sequence (DNA): TGTGCCAGCAGCCAACTAACTGGCCAAGAGACCCAGTACTTC. Its translation: CASSQLTGQETQYF. The J gene is TRBJ2-5, the V gene TRBV11-2; no clear D gene. Germline CDR1 reads SGHAT; CDR2 reads FQNNGV. Trimming left V 5 bases short and J 1 base short, with 11 bases between. The CDR3 is 14 residues long.

CDR3 DNA sequence: TGTGCCAGCTCACCAATTACCGGGTCTGGAAACACCATATATTTT. This gives the protein CASSPITGSGNTIYF. This sequence joins TRBV18 and TRBJ1-3; no clear D gene. V gave up 2 bases and J gave up 1 base, with 9 bases separating them. Germline CDR1 and CDR2: KGHSH and LQKENI. The CDR3 runs to 15 residues.

The chain couples TRBV19 to TRBJ2-1, with 9 nucleotides matching TRBD1. V lost 4 bases, J lost 6 bases, and 4 bases stayed unmatched. CDR1 is LNHDA and CDR2 is SQIVND in the germline V gene (reference sequence). The CDR3 sequence is 14 residues long. CDR3 sequence reads: CASSTGTGLNEQFF. The CDR3 coding sequence is TGTGCCAGTAGTACCGGGACAGGGCTCAATGAGCAGTTCTTC.

V gene TRBV6-1 combines with J gene TRBJ2-1, with a possible D match to TRBD2 (5 bases). V lost 2 bases and J 2 bases, leaving 10 bases between the germline ends. The CDR3 totals 15 residues. Germline CDR1 MNHNS, CDR2 SASEGT. In DNA form, the CDR3 reads TGTGCCAGCAGTGAAATAGAGGGAACCTACAATGAGCAGTTCTTC. It yields the protein CASSEIEGTYNEQFF.

The chain employs TRBV27 and TRBJ2-7; TRBD2 agrees at 9 bases. V shed 4 bases, J shed 4 bases, and the junction held 20 bases outside the gene matches. This CDR3 contains 19 residues. Germline V CDR1 and CDR2: MNHEY, SMNVEV (reference sequence). CDR3 protein: CASSSKALWAGGPGYEQYF. CDR3 nucleotide sequence: TGTGCCAGCAGTTCTAAGGCTTTATGGGCGGGAGGGCCGGGGTACGAGCAGTACTTC.

V usage is TRBV5-8 and J usage is TRBJ1-2; D remains unclear. The CDR3 loop spans 14 amino acids. The V and J ends lost 8 bases and 2 bases respectively, with 16 bases between them. CDR1 SGHTS and CDR2 YDEGEE come from the germline V gene. CDR3 amino acids: CASTRRYANYGYTF. CDR3 nucleotides: TGTGCCAGTACGCGGCGGTATGCCAACTATGGCTACACCTTC.

The genes are TRBV28 and TRBJ2-7; D not certain. From germline, CDR1 is MDHEN and CDR2 SYDVKM. V shed 6 bases and J shed 3 bases, with 9 bases lying between them. The CDR3 totals 12 residues. CDR3 in amino acids: CASRAANYEQYF. The DNA of the CDR3 is TGTGCCAGCAGGGCAGCCAACTACGAGCAGTACTTC.

The rearrangement joins TRBV6-1 to TRBJ1-5; D might be TRBD1 (6 bases). V was shortened by 6 bases and J by 1 base, with 13 bases between the two germline ends. Germline V gene sequence: CDR1 MNHNS, CDR2 SASEGT. The CDR3 consists of 15 residues. The CDR3 DNA reads as TGTGCCAGCAGAAGGGGGAGGTTAAGCAATCAGCCCCAGCATTTT. Protein: CASRRGRLSNQPQHF.

V gene TRBV5-4 combines with J gene TRBJ1-1; D not resolved. Germline values: CDR1 SGHNT, CDR2 YYREEE (reference sequence). The V end lost 2 bases, the J end lost 4 bases, and 9 bases lay between the germline ends. There are 13 residues in the CDR3. The CDR3: CASSLWGGTEAFF. The CDR3 nucleotides read TGTGCCAGCAGCTTATGGGGAGGCACTGAAGCTTTCTTT.

This chain uses TRBV10-3 with TRBJ2-3, with 7 bases identical to TRBD2. Germline V lookup: CDR1 ENHRY, CDR2 SYGVKD. CDR3 length: 14 residues. V dropped 3 bases and J dropped 6; count of bases not matched to a gene: 6. CDR3 sequence: CAISDPGGSDTQYF. The CDR3 nucleotides are TGTGCCATCAGTGACCCCGGGGGGTCCGATACGCAGTATTTT.

This sequence joins TRBV7-9 and TRBJ2-5, with no clear D. Germline V lookup: CDR1 SEHNR, CDR2 FQNEAQ (reference sequence). Deletions cut 11 bases from V and 1 base from J, with 8 bases between. The CDR3 is 11 residues long. In DNA, the CDR3 is TGTGCCGGCAAAGGCCAAGAGACCCAGTACTTC. Translation: CAGKGQETQYF.